What follows is one TCR beta chain and its context. This clonotype was detected a few times. Its binding antigen is unknown. One base away there is no much larger clone; base qualities are not given. Per the germline V gene (reference sequence), SEHNR is the CDR1 and FQNEAQ is the CDR2. V is pared back by 0 bases and J by 5 bases, with 11 bases lying between the germline termini. The CDR3 sequence holds 15 residues, the cysteine and phenylalanine included. Only CDR3 DNA is held: 45 bases, read in frame from base 1. This entry belongs to a study of T cells after yellow fever vaccination (dated by TCRdb to between 2017 and 2020). Describing the broader study: The SMART-Seq v4 Ultra Low Input RNA kit was used to prepare libraries from fractions with low cell numbers. To track T-cell clones before and after primary and booster YFV17D yellow fever vaccination, bulk TCR alpha and beta repertoires were sequenced longitudinally. Two healthy male donors, one aged 18 to 29 and one aged 30 to 40 years, were included in the cohort. Bulk PBMC replicates and cell subsets were isolated from blood drawn at multiple timepoints before and after both primary and secondary immunization.

Beyond this particular receptor, the publication reports: Computational filtering was required because FACS-sorted repertoires could contain abundant contaminating clonotypes from the bulk population. Most clones expanded after primary vaccination were re-detected after the booster (about 96% of CD4 and around 88% of CD8), suggesting broad memory maintenance. A small fraction of clonotypes appeared in both the CD4 and CD8 compartments, likely as a result of convergent recombination. Compared with the primary T-cell response, the secondary T-cell response was weaker but faster, peaking on day 5 rather than day 15. Because only two donors were included in the study, the extent to which the findings can be generalized is limited.

Sequencing took place on an Illumina NovaSeq 6000. Synthesis of TCR cDNA relied on 5'RACE template switching, a step that introduced a universal primer site along with unique molecular identifiers. Priming of cDNA synthesis was performed from both the TCR alpha and TCR beta constant segments. Libraries were amplified in two PCR steps, with sample barcodes and sequencing adapters added in the second step. Sequencing of the libraries was done on either Illumina HiSeq 2500 (2x100 bp) or NovaSeq (2x150 bp). The paper's processing steps were these. MIGEC handled demultiplexing of reads and collapsing into UMI consensus sequences, while MiXCR performed V(D)J alignment. Using edgeR on replicate PBMC samples, clonotypes were called vaccine-responding if FDR was below 0.01 and the log2 fold change was above 5 up to day 15. Each bulk clonotype received a CD4 or CD8 identity based on whether the sequenced CD4 or CD8 repertoire contained that clonotype at higher abundance. TCRdb reworked the public reads: Q25 trimming with fastp, MiXCR clone assembly, productive beta chains retained. Each record represents a unique CDR3 protein, reported with the most common genes and DNA among its rows. TCRdb, not the authors, supplied the V and J calls. Here the sample has 250,000 to 350,000 distinct CDR3 sequences; approximately 4.5% occur a single time. Approximately 19% of the sample is in the top ten clones.

Sample treatment or condition, as interpreted from the label and publication: live attenuated yellow fever vaccine strain. At each blood-draw timepoint, two biological replicates of bulk PBMCs were obtained. A standard Ficoll-Paque protocol was used to isolate PBMCs from peripheral blood. TriZol was used to extract RNA from bulk PBMCs, from CD4 and CD8 fractions, and from dextramer-positive and dextramer-negative fractions. The rearrangement combines TRBV7-9 with TRBJ2-1, and perhaps TRBD2 as D gene, on 6 matching bases. The sequence was obtained from a man between 18 and 29 years old who received the YFV17D yellow fever vaccine. Here the sequenced sample was PBMCs, taken 15 days after the yellow fever booster vaccination. The DNA reads TGTGCCAGCAGCTTAGCTCGACTAGATCACAATGAGCAGTTCTTC. Its amino acids are CASSLARLDHNEQFF.